The rows below give T cell receptor beta chains drawn from one sample of a study of T cells expressing NK-cell markers. No DNA is given; TCRdb re-called the 5' RACE reads and lists each CDR3 protein once. This table holds about 150,000 distinct CDR3 sequences. Sequencing used blood T cells: a sorted CD56 or NKG2C T cell subset, CD4+ or CD8+ T cells, or bulk PBMC T cells (not recorded which). The receptors here all came from a woman aged 45-60 years in good health. Each CDR3 is given with its conserved first and last residue.

J gene: TRBJ1-2; V gene: TRBV5-1; CDR3 protein: CASSLNRAVDGYTF
J gene: TRBJ2-1; V gene: TRBV4-2; CDR3 protein: CASSQVLSAGYANEQFF
J gene: TRBJ2-3; V gene: TRBV21-1; CDR3 protein: CASVTGHCTDTQYF
J gene: TRBJ2-5; V gene: TRBV12-3/TRBV12-4; CDR3 protein: CASSRLAGETQYF
J gene: TRBJ1-5; V gene: TRBV12-3/TRBV12-4; CDR3 protein: CASSFPGGNQPQHF
J gene: TRBJ1-2; V gene: TRBV7-9; CDR3 protein: CASSTINRESSGYTF
J gene: TRBJ2-2; V gene: TRBV6-5; CDR3 protein: CASRGRGQGLPNTGELFF
J gene: TRBJ2-2; V gene: TRBV4-2; CDR3 protein: CASSQDSTTGELFF
J gene: TRBJ2-3; V gene: TRBV28; CDR3 protein: CASSLVQGPTDTQYF
J gene: TRBJ1-4; V gene: TRBV9; CDR3 protein: CASSGEGAREKLFF
J gene: TRBJ2-1; V gene: TRBV7-9; CDR3 protein: CASTPGGGSSYNEQFF
J gene: TRBJ1-1; V gene: TRBV19; CDR3 protein: CASRPMMNTEAFF
J gene: TRBJ2-2; V gene: TRBV7-8; CDR3 protein: CASSLGGIGDTGELFF
J gene: TRBJ1-1; V gene: TRBV24-1; CDR3 protein: CATSDPDRGTEAFF
J gene: TRBJ2-1; V gene: TRBV9; CDR3 protein: CASSDLAGGSYNEQFF
J gene: TRBJ1-1; V gene: TRBV12-5; CDR3 protein: CASGPQGLSEAFF
J gene: TRBJ1-3; V gene: TRBV20-1; CDR3 protein: CSASPLDTYSGNTIYF
J gene: TRBJ2-7; V gene: TRBV30; CDR3 protein: CAWSSGTGLNEQYF
J gene: TRBJ2-5; V gene: TRBV29-1; CDR3 protein: CSVHRADRETQYF
J gene: TRBJ1-2; V gene: TRBV19; CDR3 protein: CASRQPRAGRGYTF
J gene: TRBJ2-7; V gene: TRBV4-1; CDR3 protein: CASSQTRGRPGGYEQYF
J gene: TRBJ1-2; V gene: TRBV19; CDR3 protein: CASGENLYGYTF
J gene: TRBJ2-5; V gene: TRBV11-2; CDR3 protein: CASTRRADRETQYF
J gene: TRBJ1-3; V gene: TRBV7-9; CDR3 protein: CASSPPERVSSGNTIYF
J gene: TRBJ2-1; V gene: TRBV6-4; CDR3 protein: CASSVYMRESNNEQFF
J gene: TRBJ2-3; V gene: TRBV29-1; CDR3 protein: CSVVTATTDTQYF
J gene: TRBJ2-7; V gene: TRBV9; CDR3 protein: CASSAYGGLGEQYF
J gene: TRBJ1-1; V gene: TRBV29-1; CDR3 protein: CSVIPEIGQEAFF
J gene: TRBJ2-5; V gene: TRBV7-9; CDR3 protein: CASGLDREETQYF
J gene: TRBJ2-2; V gene: TRBV21-1; CDR3 protein: CASSNKDRATNTGELFF
J gene: TRBJ2-2; V gene: TRBV4-1; CDR3 protein: CASRGTGANTGELFF
J gene: TRBJ1-4; V gene: TRBV19; CDR3 protein: CASSTKQYRVYNEKLFF
J gene: TRBJ2-3; V gene: TRBV24-1; CDR3 protein: CATSDFTGTGVKDTQYF
J gene: TRBJ2-5; V gene: TRBV4-1; CDR3 protein: CASSRVLGQQETQYF
J gene: TRBJ2-7; V gene: TRBV9; CDR3 protein: CASSKEQGYGYEQYF
J gene: TRBJ2-2; V gene: TRBV7-2; CDR3 protein: CASSPGLAMGGELFF
J gene: TRBJ2-1; V gene: TRBV20-1; CDR3 protein: CSARDMAGGRDYNEQFF
J gene: TRBJ1-1; V gene: TRBV15; CDR3 protein: CATSRDIGVLNTEAFF
J gene: TRBJ2-1; V gene: TRBV4-1; CDR3 protein: CASSPKAGVGYNEQFF
J gene: TRBJ2-1; V gene: TRBV14; CDR3 protein: CASSRPGTPGNEQFF
J gene: TRBJ2-3; V gene: TRBV12-3/TRBV12-4; CDR3 protein: CASSLARAGGPTDTQYF